The present TCR beta chain was sequenced within a study of neoadjuvant anti-PD-1 for oral cavity cancer (dated by TCRdb to the early 2020s). With regard to the full study: Before curative-intent surgical resection, most patients were given three to four biweekly doses of nivolumab at 3 mg/kg. A roughly 32% response rate was observed in the parent correlative cohort, in which approximately 11 patients were included. Patients without progression received a fourth nivolumab dose around day 43 and underwent definitive surgical resection on days 50-56. Under RECIST 1.1, patients with complete response, partial response or stable disease were classed as responders, and patients with progression were classed as non-responders. Results the study describes overall, beyond this receptor: The TCR analyses had only a few patients in each response group, and the authors called for validation in larger cohorts. Within PBMCs, T cell clonality (Gini index) was significantly higher in non-responders than responders after neoadjuvant nivolumab. Higher pretreatment blood Treg/Th17 ratios correlated with higher pretreatment blood TCRbeta clonality and lower post-treatment tumor TCRbeta clonality.

Of note for this clone: The specificity of this receptor is unknown. The input lacks base qualities; no much larger clone sits a single base away.

CDR1 is given as MRHNA and CDR2 as SNTAGT, both from the germline V gene. Including the terminal cysteine and phenylalanine, the CDR3 comprises 14 residues. The DNA shown is the 42-base CDR3, in frame from base 1. The junction carries 19 bases between V and J, which are trimmed by 7 bases and 9 bases respectively. What the time point label conveys for this sample: after neoadjuvant nivolumab, at surgical resection. Patients were newly diagnosed with stage II-IVA oral cavity squamous cell carcinoma and had received no prior systemic or radiation treatment. The cohort was made up of patients with locally advanced, HPV-negative oral cavity squamous cell carcinoma. Peripheral blood mononuclear cells were analyzed directly and were not maintained or expanded in culture. Samples came from a longitudinal correlative study of a single-arm phase II trial of neoadjuvant nivolumab in oral cavity squamous cell carcinoma. Subject-matched pre- and post-treatment PBMCs and tumors from three responders and three non-responders were subjected to genomic DNA-based TCRbeta sequencing. Peripheral blood mononuclear cells were drawn once before nivolumab treatment and a second time after treatment, when surgery took place. The Maxwell RSC DNA from Cells kit was used to extract genomic DNA from PBMCs.

For deep sequencing, each PBMC sample was run in six replicates, with libraries mostly built from 450 to 550 ng of input genomic DNA. TCRbeta libraries were prepared with the immunoSEQ hsTCRbeta kit according to the manufacturer's instructions. The completed libraries were mixed into a single pool at 3 nM, then sequenced with an Illumina NovaSeq 6000 S4 flow cell. The original pipeline was this. The immunoSEQ Analyzer handled quality control and preprocessing of the raw data. The analysis was restricted to productive rearrangements, with each unique CDR3 amino acid sequence defining a clonotype. Repertoire clonality was estimated as the Gini-Simpson index, computed with the R package tcR. Student's t test was used to compare Gini indices, while Pearson correlation assessed associations with tumor size change. The source is immuneACCESS, and TCRdb retained only in-frame sequences with V and J called. Part of the clones is not carried over; for the studies checked, unresolved V genes explain less than half of this, and the remainder is unexplained. Clonal size and the V and J genes are those of that table, whereas D and trimming came from the DNA. The sample profile shows about 68,000 clones; around 84% of them were found once. Clones ranked in the top ten supply roughly 3.4% of the sample.

Rearrangement joined TRBV6-4 to TRBJ2-1; the D gene is perhaps TRBD2, from 5 matching bases. This TCR was recovered from a person aged 35-79 years with oral cavity squamous cell carcinoma. This specimen consisted of PBMCs, obtained after nivolumab (anti-PD-1) treatment. The CDR3 loop reads CASTAESGVGEQFF. The bases are TGTGCCAGCACCGCTGAGTCCGGGGTGGGTGAGCAGTTCTTC.